Listed here are 29 T cell receptor beta chains from one sample, sequenced in a study of beta chain features in type 1 diabetes. Expressed TCRB transcripts got sequenced, as all isolated RNA was reverse transcribed. The assay was immunoSEQ multiplex PCR, and TCRdb's table has in-frame clones only and misses some. The sample carries about 660,000 clones, over 11% recorded once. For these TCRs, the target antigens are not known. Study-wide points: Among patients with Type 1 diabetes, TCRB CDR3s were moderately but significantly shorter in every one of the four CD4+ subsets.

Sequencing was performed on naive CD4+ T cells from blood. Receptors were obtained from a man aged 18 to 35 with type 1 diabetes.

This clone was counted between two and nine times. The rearrangement links TRBV7-2 to TRBJ1-1; unclear D gene. With 1 base removed from V and 4 bases from J, the gap between germline ends came to 7 bases. Germline V gene lookup returns CDR1 SGHTA and CDR2 FQGNSA. The CDR3 runs 13 residues. The CDR3 here is CASSLESSTEAFF. The CDR3 coding sequence is TGTGCCAGCAGCTTAGAGTCGTCCACTGAAGCTTTCTTT.

This clone has a handful of counts. The V and J genes are TRBV27 and TRBJ1-5, with D possibly TRBD1 on 6 matching bases. Germline CDR1 reads MNHEY; CDR2 reads SMNVEV (reference sequence). Trimming took off 5 bases at V and 5 bases at J, with 16 bases between the two ends. The CDR3 sequence is 15 residues long. The CDR3 DNA reads as TGTGCCAGCAGTCCGTGGGGGGGGCGAGATCAGCCCCAGCATTTT. Its translation is CASSPWGGRDQPQHF.

This clone was counted only a few times. This rearrangement joins TRBV5-4 to TRBJ1-1; the D is unclear. Looked up from germline, CDR1 is SGHNT and CDR2 is YYREEE (reference sequence). V lost 4 bases, J lost 3 bases, and 7 bases lay in between. The CDR3 extends over 12 amino acids. CDR3 sequence reads: CASSPKDTEAFF. The CDR3 DNA reads as TGTGCCAGCAGCCCGAAGGACACTGAAGCTTTCTTT.

This clone was seen only a few times. The chain couples TRBV19 to TRBJ1-5, with a weak D call TRBD1 (6 bases). V dropped 7 bases and J dropped 4 bases, with 17 bases sitting between them. CDR1 and CDR2 (germline): LNHDA, SQIVND (reference sequence). CDR3 size: 15 residues. The CDR3 here is CASTPEGQGNQPQHF. The CDR3, as DNA: TGTGCCAGTACCCCGGAGGGGCAGGGGAATCAGCCCCAGCATTTT.

CDR3 region: CASAPSSGYNEQFF. The CDR3, as DNA: TGTGCCAGCGCCCCCTCTAGCGGGTACAATGAGCAGTTCTTC. The rearrangement joins TRBV2 to TRBJ2-1; TRBD2 matches at 8 bases. J gave up 4 bases and V 8 bases, and 7 bases lay outside the gene matches. This CDR3 is built from 14 residues. CDR1 and CDR2 from the germline V gene are SNHLY and FYNNEI.

This clone was picked up a small number of times. This chain connects TRBV2 to TRBJ2-1; 9 bases agree with TRBD1. V lost 10 bases, J lost 7 bases, and 8 bases stayed unmatched. The CDR3 consists of 13 residues. The V gene's germline CDR1 is SNHLY and CDR2 FYNNEI. Here the CDR3 DNA reads TGTGCCACCCGGGACAGGGTTAATAATGAGCAGTTCTTC. This gives the protein CATRDRVNNEQFF.

The gene calls are TRBV2 and TRBJ1-5; the D gene is possibly TRBD1 (6 bases). V was cut by 6 bases and J by 3 bases, with 12 bases left in between. Germline V CDR1 and CDR2: SNHLY, FYNNEI. This CDR3 is built from 14 residues. The DNA for the CDR3 is TGTGCCAGCAGCCAGACAGGTCCCAATCAGCCCCAGCATTTT. Amino acids: CASSQTGPNQPQHF.

J is TRBJ1-2 and V is TRBV5-1; 7 nucleotides match TRBD1. The CDR3 is 15 amino acids. Trimming removed 0 bases from V and 4 bases from J; junction bases left unmatched: 6. CDR1 and CDR2 from the germline V gene are SGHRS and YFSETQ. DNA for the CDR3: TGCGCCAGCAGCTTGGATACAGGGGAGGGCTATGGCTACACCTTC. Its translation is CASSLDTGEGYGYTF.

V and J are TRBV5-1 and TRBJ2-7; D is possibly TRBD1 or TRBD2 (5 bases each). This CDR3 is built from 15 residues. Trimming left V 4 bases short and J 3 bases short, with 17 bases between. Germline V CDR1 and CDR2: SGHRS, YFSETQ. CDR3 coding DNA: TGCGCCAGCAGCCCCCGTACCGGGACCTACTACGAGCAGTACTTC. It specifies CASSPRTGTYYEQYF.

The rearrangement links TRBV19 to TRBJ1-2; D gene unclear. V lost 8 bases to trimming and J lost 8 bases, with 21 bases between them. This CDR3 region has 14 residues. Germline loops: CDR1 LNHDA, CDR2 SQIVND (reference sequence). The CDR3 spells CASSRPIGSWGYTF. The DNA for the CDR3 is TGTGCCAGTTCCCGGCCAATTGGGTCTTGGGGCTACACCTTC. Full variable domain (missing parts from reference TRBV19 and TRBJ1-2): DGGITQSPKYLFRKEGQNVTLSCEQNLNHDAMYWYRQDPGQGLRLIYYSQIVNDFQKGDIAEGYSVSREKKESFPLTVTSAQKNPTAFYLCASSRPIGSWGYTFGSGTRLTVV.

This clone occurred a few times. V gene TRBV29-1 combines with J gene TRBJ1-3; no clear D. The ends were cut back, 4 bases at V and 4 bases at J, with 8 bases in the middle. The CDR3 consists of 12 residues. CDR1 is SQVTM and CDR2 is ANQGSEA in the germline V gene. The CDR3 reads CSVVVGGNTIYF. CDR3 coding DNA: TGCAGCGTTGTTGTGGGAGGAAACACCATATATTTT.

The sample holds a few counts of this clone. V is TRBV4-3 and J is TRBJ1-1; D call uncertain. This CDR3 region has 15 residues. V was shortened by 0 bases and J by 8 bases, with 16 bases between the two germline ends. CDR1 is LGHNA, CDR2 YSLEER, per germline. CDR3 protein: CASSQDGRPDGEAFF. Written as DNA, the CDR3 is TGCGCCAGCAGCCAAGATGGGAGACCCGACGGAGAAGCTTTCTTT.

In its sample, this clone was seen a few times. The J gene is TRBJ2-1, the V gene TRBV15; D is possibly TRBD1 or TRBD2 (6 bases each). V lost 5 bases, J lost 6 bases, and 20 bases lay in between. Per germline, CDR1 LNHNV and CDR2 YYDKDF (reference sequence). The CDR3 contains 16 residues. The CDR3 protein is CATSSRWGAKFNEQFF. The CDR3 nucleotides are TGTGCCACCAGCTCTAGATGGGGGGCGAAATTCAATGAGCAGTTCTTC.

The chain joins TRBV29-1 to TRBJ2-2, with 9 nucleotides matching TRBD1. Germline CDR1 and CDR2: SQVTM and ANQGSEA. Losses at the gene ends were 2 bases for V and 3 bases for J; bases not matched to a gene: 10. The CDR3 has 17 amino acids. In DNA, the CDR3 is TGCAGCGTTGAAAAGACGTTGGGACAGGGAGACACCGGGGAGCTGTTTTTT. Translation: CSVEKTLGQGDTGELFF.

The chain couples TRBV6-5 to TRBJ2-2; TRBD1 might be the D (5 bases). The germline V gene has CDR1 MNHEY and CDR2 SVGAGI. Trimming pared 7 bases from V and 8 bases from J, leaving 20 bases between. CDR3 length equals 15 residues. The CDR3 coding sequence is TGTGCCAGCACCCGAGACAGTGTTCACGGAGGGGAGCTGTTTTTT. Encoded protein: CASTRDSVHGGELFF.

This clone has just a few counts. V usage is TRBV7-8 and J usage is TRBJ2-3; maybe TRBD1 (6 bases). V dropped 5 bases and J dropped 0 bases, with 12 bases sitting between them. The CDR3 has 15 residues. Per the germline V gene, CDR1 is SGHVS and CDR2 is FQNEAQ. The CDR3 DNA sequence: TGTGCCAGCAGCCCCGACAGGCCTAGCACAGATACGCAGTATTTT. Its protein product is CASSPDRPSTDTQYF. Together with reference TRBV7-8 and TRBJ2-3, the CDR3 gives the full variable domain: GAGVSQSPRYKVAKRGQDVALRCDPISGHVSLFWYQQALGQGPEFLTYFQNEAQLDKSGLPSDRFFAERPEGSVSTLKIQRTQQEDSAVYLCASSPDRPSTDTQYFGPGTRLTVL.

This clone was observed a few times. V and J are TRBV6-6 and TRBJ2-2; tentative D call: TRBD1 (5 bases). V was pared by 9 bases and J by 0 bases, with 8 bases between. Per the germline V gene, CDR1 is MNHNY and CDR2 is SVGAGI (reference sequence). This CDR3 contains 13 residues. The CDR3 DNA is TGTGCCAGTTTACAGGCGAACACCGGGGAGCTGTTTTTT. Translating it yields CASLQANTGELFF.

The J gene is TRBJ2-4, the V gene TRBV7-2; possibly TRBD1 for D (6 bases). Trimming pared 2 bases from V and 7 bases from J, leaving 9 bases between. The V gene's germline CDR1 is SGHTA and CDR2 FQGNSA. The CDR3 length is 13 residues. The CDR3 reads CASSLTGPNIQYF. The CDR3 DNA sequence: TGTGCCAGCAGCTTAACAGGGCCTAACATTCAGTACTTC.

This chain joins TRBV7-9 and TRBJ1-1; TRBD1 agrees at 8 bases. Germline CDR1 reads SEHNR; CDR2 reads FQNEAQ (reference sequence). V shed 5 bases, J shed 4 bases, and the junction held 9 bases outside the gene matches. The CDR3 spans 15 residues. CDR3 residues: CASSPNARGLTEAFF. In DNA form, the CDR3 reads TGTGCCAGCAGCCCGAACGCCAGGGGGCTCACTGAAGCTTTCTTT.

The chain joins TRBV30 to TRBJ1-4; 10 positions match TRBD1. The CDR3 loop spans 16 amino acids. Trimming removed 5 bases from V and 5 bases from J; junction bases left unmatched: 11. Germline CDR1 GTSNPN, CDR2 SVGIG (reference sequence). CDR3 protein: CAWGGQGDVLNEKLFF. DNA for the CDR3: TGTGCCTGGGGAGGACAGGGGGATGTTTTAAATGAAAAACTGTTTTTT.

The sample holds a few counts of this clone. CDR3 sequence reads: CASSEALRGSGSSYNEQFF. The CDR3 DNA is TGTGCCAGCAGTGAAGCGCTTCGTGGTAGCGGGAGCTCCTACAATGAGCAGTTCTTC. The V and J genes are TRBV2 and TRBJ2-1, with TRBD2 identical over 9 bases. Per germline, CDR1 SNHLY and CDR2 FYNNEI. The CDR3 consists of 19 residues. Trimming removed 0 bases from V and 0 bases from J; junction bases left unmatched: 9.

V and J are TRBV9 and TRBJ1-4; a possible D gene is TRBD1 (6 bases). Trimming removed 0 bases from V and 3 bases from J, with 15 bases in between. The CDR3 loop spans 17 amino acids. Germline-derived CDR1 and CDR2 are SGDLS and YYNGEE. The CDR3 DNA reads TGTGCCAGCAGCGTAGCTGACAGCCCAGGGGCTAATGAAAAACTGTTTTTT. Protein: CASSVADSPGANEKLFF.

A few counts support this clone. The chain couples TRBV2 to TRBJ2-5, with no clear D. Germline-derived CDR1 and CDR2 are SNHLY and FYNNEI. Deletions cut 2 bases from V and 3 bases from J, with 7 bases between. The length of the CDR3 is 13 residues. CDR3 DNA sequence: TGTGCCAGCAGTGAATTAGTCGAAGAGACCCAGTACTTC. Amino acid sequence: CASSELVEETQYF. The entire variable domain, with the rest obtained from reference TRBV2 and TRBJ2-5, is as follows: EPEVTQTPSHQVTQMGQEVILRCVPISNHLYFYWYRQILGQKVEFLVSFYNNEISEKSEIFDDQFSVERPDGSNFTLKIRSTKLEDSAMYFCASSELVEETQYFGPGTRLLVL.

The CDR3 DNA reads as TGTGCCAGTAGTCGGACTAGCGGCACCGGGGAGCTGTTTTTT. Residues: CASSRTSGTGELFF. The J gene is TRBJ2-2, the V gene TRBV19; 10 bases align to TRBD2. The germline V gene encodes CDR1 LNHDA and CDR2 SQIVND (reference sequence). The trim removed 5 bases at V and 4 bases at J, leaving 1 base unmatched. The CDR3 is 14 residues long.

A few counts support this clone. This same CDR3 is encoded by further DNA sequences in the sample. The rearrangement joins TRBV7-2 to TRBJ2-5; D is uncertain. V was clipped by 1 base and J by 1 base, with 4 bases between them. The CDR3 is made up of 13 amino acids. CDR1 is SGHTA, CDR2 FQGNSA, per germline. CDR3 nucleotide sequence: TGTGCCAGCAGCTTAGGGCCCCAAGAGACCCAGTACTTC. Its protein is CASSLGPQETQYF.

This clone has a handful of counts. The V call is TRBV7-9, the J call TRBJ2-3; D is unclear. Per germline, CDR1 SEHNR and CDR2 FQNEAQ (reference sequence). This CDR3 contains 15 residues. Trimming took 3 bases from V and 6 from J, leaving 16 bases between them. CDR3 region: CASSFSRVLPDTQYF. The CDR3 nucleotides are TGTGCCAGCAGCTTTAGTAGGGTCCTGCCGGATACGCAGTATTTT.

This clone was seen more than once but under ten times. Given a much more abundant clone one base away, this may be a read error. Other nucleotide sequences from this sample produce the same CDR3. V is TRBV11-3 and J is TRBJ2-1; D not certain. Trimming shortened V by 0 bases and J by 6 bases, and 0 bases separated the two germline ends. The germline CDR1 and CDR2 sequences are SGHNT and YENEEA. The CDR3 extends over 11 amino acids. CDR3 residues: CASSLDNEQFF. As DNA, the CDR3 is TGTGCCAGCAGCTTAGACAATGAGCAGTTCTTC.

The rearrangement joins TRBV4-3 to TRBJ2-2; no reliable D call. Per the germline V gene, CDR1 is LGHNA and CDR2 is YSLEER. Trimming shortened V by 1 base and J by 5 bases, and 11 bases separated the two germline ends. This CDR3 comprises 15 residues. The CDR3 nucleotides are TGCGCCAGCAGCCAAGTCGGCCGTTCGACCGGGGAGCTGTTTTTT. As protein: CASSQVGRSTGELFF.

The rearrangement uses TRBV19 and TRBJ2-5; unclear D gene. V lost 7 bases and J 4 bases, leaving 16 bases between the germline ends. The CDR3 is 14 amino acids. Germline V CDR1 and CDR2: LNHDA, SQIVND (reference sequence). DNA for the CDR3: TGTGCCAGTACCCGAGGAACCTCGGGAGAGACCCAGTACTTC. It codes for CASTRGTSGETQYF.